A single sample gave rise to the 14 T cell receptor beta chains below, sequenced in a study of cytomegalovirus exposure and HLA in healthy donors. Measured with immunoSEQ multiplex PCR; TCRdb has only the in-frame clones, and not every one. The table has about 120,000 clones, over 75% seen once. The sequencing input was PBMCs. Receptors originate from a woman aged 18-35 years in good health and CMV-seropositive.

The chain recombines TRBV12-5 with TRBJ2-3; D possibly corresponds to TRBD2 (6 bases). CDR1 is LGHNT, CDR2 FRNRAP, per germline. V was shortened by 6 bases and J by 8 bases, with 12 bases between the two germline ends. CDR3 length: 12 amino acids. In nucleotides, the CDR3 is TGTGCTAGTGGCGCGATGGGGGGTACGCAGTATTTT. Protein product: CASGAMGGTQYF.

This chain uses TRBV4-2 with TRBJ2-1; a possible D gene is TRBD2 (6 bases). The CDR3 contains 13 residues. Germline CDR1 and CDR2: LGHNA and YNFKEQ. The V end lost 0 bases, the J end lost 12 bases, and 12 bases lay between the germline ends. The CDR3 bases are TGTGCCAGCAGCCAAGATATTGGGGAGGTGCAGTTCTTC. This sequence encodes CASSQDIGEVQFF.

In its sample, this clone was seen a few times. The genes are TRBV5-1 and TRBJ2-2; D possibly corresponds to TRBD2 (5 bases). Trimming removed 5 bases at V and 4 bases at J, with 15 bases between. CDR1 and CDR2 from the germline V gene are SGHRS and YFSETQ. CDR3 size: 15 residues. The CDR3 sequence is CASSQTTTGTGELFF. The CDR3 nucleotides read TGCGCCAGCAGTCAAACGACTACCGGCACCGGGGAGCTGTTTTTT. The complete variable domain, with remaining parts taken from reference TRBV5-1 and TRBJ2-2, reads KAGVTQTPRYLIKTRGQQVTLSCSPISGHRSVSWYQQTPGQGLQFLFEYFSETQRNKGNFPGRFSGRQFSNSRSEMNVSTLELGDSALYLCASSQTTTGTGELFFGEGSRLTVL.

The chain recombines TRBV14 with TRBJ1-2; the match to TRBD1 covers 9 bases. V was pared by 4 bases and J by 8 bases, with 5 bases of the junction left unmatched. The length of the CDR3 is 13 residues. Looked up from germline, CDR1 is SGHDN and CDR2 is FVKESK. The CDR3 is CASSLQGQGGYTF. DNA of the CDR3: TGTGCCAGCAGCCTCCAGGGACAGGGAGGCTACACCTTC.

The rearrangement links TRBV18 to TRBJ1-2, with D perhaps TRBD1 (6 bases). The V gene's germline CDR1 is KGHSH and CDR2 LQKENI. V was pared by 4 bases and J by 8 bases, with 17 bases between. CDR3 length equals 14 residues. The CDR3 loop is CASSHRDNLYGYTF. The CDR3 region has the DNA TGTGCCAGCTCACACCGGGACAATCTATACGGCTACACCTTC. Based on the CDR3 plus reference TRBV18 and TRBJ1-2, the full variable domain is NAGVMQNPRHLVRRRGQEARLRCSPMKGHSHVYWYRQLPEEGLKFMVYLQKENIIDESGMPKERFSAEFPKEGPSILRIQQVVRGDSAAYFCASSHRDNLYGYTFGSGTRLTVV.

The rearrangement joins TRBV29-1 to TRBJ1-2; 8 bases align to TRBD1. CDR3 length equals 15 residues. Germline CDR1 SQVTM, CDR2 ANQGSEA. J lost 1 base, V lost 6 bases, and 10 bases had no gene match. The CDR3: CSVASGTGGNYGYTF. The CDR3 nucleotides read TGCAGCGTCGCCTCCGGGACAGGCGGTAACTATGGCTACACCTTC.

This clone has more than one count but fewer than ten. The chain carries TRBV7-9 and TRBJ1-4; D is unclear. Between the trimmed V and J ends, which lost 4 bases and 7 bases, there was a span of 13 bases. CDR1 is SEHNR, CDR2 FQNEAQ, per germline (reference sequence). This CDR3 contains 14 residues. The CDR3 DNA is TGTGCCAGCAGCTCCACGGGTATCGGTGAAAAACTGTTTTTT. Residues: CASSSTGIGEKLFF.

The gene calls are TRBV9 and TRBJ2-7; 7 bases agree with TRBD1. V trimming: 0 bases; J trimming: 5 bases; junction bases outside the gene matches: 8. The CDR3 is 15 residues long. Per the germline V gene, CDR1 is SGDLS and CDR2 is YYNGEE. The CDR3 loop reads CASSVAFTTGDEQYF. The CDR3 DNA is TGTGCCAGCAGCGTAGCGTTTACCACAGGGGACGAGCAGTACTTC. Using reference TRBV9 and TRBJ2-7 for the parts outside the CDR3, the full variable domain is DSGVTQTPKHLITATGQRVTLRCSPRSGDLSVYWYQQSLDQGLQFLIQYYNGEERAKGNILERFSAQQFPDLHSELNLSSLELGDSALYFCASSVAFTTGDEQYFGPGTRLTVT.

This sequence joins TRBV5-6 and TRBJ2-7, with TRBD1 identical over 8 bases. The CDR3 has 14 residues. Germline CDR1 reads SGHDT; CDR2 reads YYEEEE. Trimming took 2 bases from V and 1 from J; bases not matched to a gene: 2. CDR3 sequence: CASSFRQGSYEQYF. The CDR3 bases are TGTGCCAGCAGCTTTAGACAGGGGTCCTACGAGCAGTACTTC.

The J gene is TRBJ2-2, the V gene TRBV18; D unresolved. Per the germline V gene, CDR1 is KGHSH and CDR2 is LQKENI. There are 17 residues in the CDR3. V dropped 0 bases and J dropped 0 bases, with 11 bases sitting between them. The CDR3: CASSPPTARTNTGELFF. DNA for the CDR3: TGTGCCAGCTCACCACCAACAGCCAGGACGAACACCGGGGAGCTGTTTTTT.

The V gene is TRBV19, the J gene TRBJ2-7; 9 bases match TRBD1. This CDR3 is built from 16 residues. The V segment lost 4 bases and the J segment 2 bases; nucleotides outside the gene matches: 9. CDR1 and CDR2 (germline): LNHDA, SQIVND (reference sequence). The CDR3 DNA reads TGTGCCAGTAGTAGTGGAACAGGGGGCGCTCCCTACGAGCAGTACTTC. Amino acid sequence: CASSSGTGGAPYEQYF.

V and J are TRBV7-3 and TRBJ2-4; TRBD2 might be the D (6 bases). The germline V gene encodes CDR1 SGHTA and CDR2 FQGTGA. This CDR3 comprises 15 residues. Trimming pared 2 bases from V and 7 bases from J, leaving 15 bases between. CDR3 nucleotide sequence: TGTGCCAGCAGCTTAGGACACGGGGGTTTGAACATTCAGTACTTC. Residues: CASSLGHGGLNIQYF.

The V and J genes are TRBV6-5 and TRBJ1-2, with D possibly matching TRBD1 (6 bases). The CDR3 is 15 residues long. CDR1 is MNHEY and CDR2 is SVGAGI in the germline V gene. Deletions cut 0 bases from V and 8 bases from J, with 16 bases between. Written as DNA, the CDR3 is TGTGCCAGCAGTTACTCGGGCAGGGGTTGGGGGGGCTACACCTTC. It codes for CASSYSGRGWGGYTF.

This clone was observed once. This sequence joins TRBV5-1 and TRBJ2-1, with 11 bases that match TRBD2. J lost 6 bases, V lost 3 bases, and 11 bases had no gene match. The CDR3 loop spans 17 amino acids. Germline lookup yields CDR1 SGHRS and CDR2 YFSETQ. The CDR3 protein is CASSSPYSGGAGNEQFF. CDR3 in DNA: TGCGCCAGCAGCTCCCCCTATAGCGGGGGGGCAGGCAATGAGCAGTTCTTC. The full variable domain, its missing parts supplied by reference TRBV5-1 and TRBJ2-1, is KAGVTQTPRYLIKTRGQQVTLSCSPISGHRSVSWYQQTPGQGLQFLFEYFSETQRNKGNFPGRFSGRQFSNSRSEMNVSTLELGDSALYLCASSSPYSGGAGNEQFFGPGTRLTVL.